This T cell receptor beta chain was recorded in a study of graft-versus-host responses after intestinal transplantation. In the case of this clone: What it binds is unknown.

TCRdb's copy holds only in-frame clones and misses some; the assay was immunoSEQ multiplex PCR. The sample contains tens of thousands of clones, about 91% of which appear only once. Trimming took 0 bases from V and 6 from J, leaving 12 bases between them. Germline CDR1 and CDR2: SGHRS and YFSETQ. The length of the CDR3 is 14 residues. The source of this sequence is a human donor who received an intestinal transplant. The sequencing here drew on unstimulated CD8+ T cells sorted from spleen or lymph node cells, taken before intestinal transplant. V gene TRBV5-1 combines with J gene TRBJ1-2; TRBD1 might be the D (6 bases). The CDR3 spells CASSLAGGGDGYTF. For the CDR3, the DNA is TGCGCCAGCAGCTTGGCAGGCGGGGGCGATGGCTACACCTTC. Together with reference TRBV5-1 and TRBJ1-2, the CDR3 gives the full variable domain: KAGVTQTPRYLIKTRGQQVTLSCSPISGHRSVSWYQQTPGQGLQFLFEYFSETQRNKGNFPGRFSGRQFSNSRSEMNVSTLELGDSALYLCASSLAGGGDGYTFGSGTRLTVV.